Listed below are T cell receptor beta chains from one sample, sequenced in a study of T cells in Graves' hyperthyroidism and ophthalmopathy. One entry per CDR3 protein results from TCRdb running MiXCR on the multiplex PCR reads. The sample includes hundreds of thousands of distinct CDR3 sequences, approximately 16% seen only once; the top ten take around a sixth. The specimen was blood. The receptor set was obtained from a woman under 30 with Graves' hyperthyroidism. Each CDR3 is given with its conserved first and last residue. Each record gives: J gene, D gene, clone size, V gene, CDR3 protein, CDR3 DNA. The D gene is left open where the match is weak. Some rows mark clone size as missing; the rest say once, few, many or name a class of expanded clone.

TRBJ2-7,.,.,TRBV18,CASSPQDRRGAYEQYF,TGTGCCAGCTCACCACAGGACAGGAGGGGGGCATACGAGCAGTACTTC
TRBJ2-7,.,many,TRBV5-1,CASSTQPAGPYEQYF,TGCGCCAGCAGCACCCAACCGGCGGGACCATACGAGCAGTACTTC
TRBJ2-4,.,.,TRBV6-2/TRBV6-3,CASSPPAWGKNIQYF,TGTGCCAGCAGCCCCCCGGCGTGGGGCAAAAACATTCAGTACTTC
TRBJ2-3,TRBD1,many,TRBV27,CASSSRSGQGSTDTQYF,TGTGCCAGCAGTTCGCGATCAGGACAGGGCAGCACAGATACGCAGTATTTT
TRBJ2-5,.,.,TRBV20-1,CSAGQWDQETQYF,TGCAGTGCTGGGCAATGGGACCAAGAGACCCAGTACTTC
TRBJ1-1,.,few,TRBV12-3/TRBV12-4,CASSLLLRDTEAFF,TGTGCCAGCAGTTTACTCCTAAGGGACACTGAAGCTTTCTTT
TRBJ1-5,TRBD1,.,TRBV7-9,CASSLGTGYNQPQHF,TGTGCCAGCAGCTTGGGGACAGGCTACAATCAGCCCCAGCATTTT
TRBJ1-3,TRBD1,.,TRBV5-1,CASSLLGTGSGNTIYF,TGCGCCAGCAGCTTACTCGGGACAGGCTCTGGAAACACCATATATTTT
TRBJ2-4,.,few,TRBV20-1,CSARDVYLAKNIQYF,TGCAGTGCTAGAGATGTGTACTTAGCCAAAAACATTCAGTACTTC
TRBJ2-7,.,few,TRBV7-2,CASSLYGEVYEQYF,TGTGCCAGCAGCTTGTACGGGGAAGTATACGAGCAGTACTTC
TRBJ1-6,TRBD1,.,TRBV28,CASSPTGGSGSPLHF,TGTGCCAGCAGCCCGACAGGGGGATCGGGTTCACCCCTCCACTTT
TRBJ2-2,.,few,TRBV2,CATKWWEATGELFF,TGTGCCACCAAGTGGTGGGAGGCCACCGGGGAGCTGTTTTTT
TRBJ2-7,.,many,TRBV7-2,CASSLNLRSNEQYF,TGTGCCAGCAGCTTAAATCTCAGGTCCAACGAGCAGTACTTC
TRBJ2-2,TRBD2,many,TRBV7-2,CASSWGLAGGTGELFF,TGTGCCAGCAGCTGGGGACTAGCGGGAGGGACCGGGGAGCTGTTTTTT
TRBJ2-1,TRBD2,few,TRBV20-1,CSRKLAKSSYNEQFF,TGCAGCCGTAAACTAGCGAAGAGCTCCTACAATGAGCAGTTCTTC
TRBJ2-2,.,.,TRBV6-1,CASSEIRGGELFF,TGTGCCAGCAGTGAAATTAGGGGCGGGGAGCTGTTTTTT
TRBJ2-7,.,many,TRBV29-1,CSVEVAGGIDEQYF,TGCAGCGTTGAGGTAGCAGGAGGGATCGACGAGCAGTACTTC
TRBJ2-3,.,many,TRBV7-9,CASSFDGSELDTQYF,TGTGCCAGCAGCTTTGATGGTAGTGAGTTAGATACGCAGTATTTT
TRBJ2-3,.,many,TRBV11-2,CASRVGGTDTQYF,TGTGCCAGCAGGGTCGGGGGCACAGATACGCAGTATTTT
TRBJ1-1,.,few,TRBV5-1,CASSPAGTTEAFF,TGCGCCAGCAGCCCCGCAGGGACCACTGAAGCTTTCTTT
TRBJ1-1,.,few,TRBV4-3,CASSQVQGNTEAFF,TGCGCCAGCAGCCAAGTTCAGGGGAACACTGAAGCTTTCTTT
TRBJ2-1,TRBD2,many,TRBV2,CASSVDSGRLDSYNEQFF,TGTGCCAGCAGTGTAGATAGCGGGAGGCTTGATTCCTACAATGAGCAGTTCTTC
TRBJ2-7,.,many,TRBV29-1,CSVVDARAEGYEQYF,TGCAGCGTCGTGGACGCCAGGGCAGAGGGCTACGAGCAGTACTTC
TRBJ2-4,.,.,TRBV5-1,CASNPDGGKLNIQYF,TGCGCCAGCAACCCCGACGGGGGAAAACTAAACATTCAGTACTTC
TRBJ2-5,TRBD2,.,TRBV2,CASRERLAEETQYF,TGTGCCAGCAGAGAAAGACTAGCGGAAGAGACCCAGTACTTC
TRBJ2-7,.,.,TRBV5-8,CASRSEGLYEQYF,TGTGCCAGCAGATCTGAGGGGCTCTACGAGCAGTACTTC
TRBJ1-2,.,.,TRBV29-1,CSVVGGDGYTF,TGCAGCGTTGTCGGGGGGGATGGCTACACCTTC
TRBJ1-5,.,.,TRBV4-1,CASSQDMSNQPQHF,TGCGCCAGCAGCCAAGATATGAGCAATCAGCCCCAGCATTTT
TRBJ2-1,TRBD2,many,TRBV3-1,CASSQEKGGLAGANEQFF,TGTGCCAGCAGCCAAGAAAAAGGAGGACTAGCGGGAGCCAATGAGCAGTTCTTC
TRBJ2-1,TRBD2,many,TRBV7-8,CASSLFGLAASYNEQFF,TGTGCCAGCAGCTTATTCGGACTAGCGGCCTCTTACAATGAGCAGTTCTTC
TRBJ1-1,.,many,TRBV6-2/TRBV6-3,CASSYGGGVSGTEAFF,TGTGCCAGCAGTTACGGCGGGGGGGTGTCGGGAACTGAAGCTTTCTTT
TRBJ2-7,TRBD2,.,TRBV20-1,CSADRAGVSGEQYF,TGCAGTGCTGACAGAGCGGGAGTATCCGGCGAGCAGTACTTC
TRBJ1-1,.,few,TRBV6-2/TRBV6-3,CASSSRVLSLGAFF,TGTGCCAGCAGTTCTAGGGTCCTTTCGTTGGGAGCTTTCTTT
TRBJ1-5,.,many,TRBV12-3/TRBV12-4,CASSLALAGVGQPQHF,TGTGCCAGCAGTTTAGCGCTCGCAGGGGTTGGCCAGCCCCAGCATTTT
TRBJ1-2,.,many,TRBV3-1,CASSDDGRYGYTF,TGTGCCAGCAGCGACGACGGCCGCTATGGCTACACCTTC
TRBJ1-4,.,.,TRBV27,CASSPETVPNEKLFF,TGTGCCAGCAGTCCAGAGACAGTTCCTAATGAAAAACTGTTTTTT